What follows are 30 T cell receptor beta chains derived from one specimen sequenced in a study of T cells in Graves' hyperthyroidism and ophthalmopathy. Amplification of TCR beta CDR3 regions was performed using RNA transcripts as template. Using the HTBI primer set, a first-round RT-PCR was run on the TCR CDR3. TCRdb passed the multiplex PCR reads through MiXCR, listing each CDR3 protein once. This table holds roughly 420,000 distinct CDR3 sequences, around 14% found once. Source material: blood. These receptors were taken from a woman younger than 30 with Graves' hyperthyroidism.

V gene TRBV4-1 combines with J gene TRBJ1-2; TRBD1 is a possible D gene (6 bases). CDR1 is MGHRA and CDR2 is YSYEKL in the germline V gene. The ends were cut back, 0 bases at V and 1 base at J, with 18 bases in the middle. The CDR3 covers 18 residues. The CDR3 bases are TGCGCCAGCAGCCAAGAAGGGGGAATGGGAGCCCGTAACTATGGCTACACCTTC. As protein: CASSQEGGMGARNYGYTF.

The table lists this clonotype with many counts. V gene TRBV7-9 combines with J gene TRBJ2-7; D not resolved. The CDR3 covers 11 residues. Trimming removed 8 bases from V and 5 bases from J, with 10 bases in between. Germline CDR1 and CDR2: SEHNR and FQNEAQ (reference sequence). The CDR3 protein is CASGVDDEQYF. CDR3 DNA sequence: TGTGCCAGCGGCGTGGACGACGAGCAGTACTTC.

The CDR3 DNA reads TGTGCCAGCAGCGCCAGCGGGGGGTTTGAGACCCAGTACTTC. Residues: CASSASGGFETQYF. V is TRBV9 and J is TRBJ2-5; TRBD2 agrees at 9 bases. V shed 3 bases, J shed 5 bases, and the junction held 5 bases outside the gene matches. The CDR3 runs 14 residues. Germline V gives CDR1 SGDLS, CDR2 YYNGEE.

This clonotype came up many times. The rearrangement uses TRBV20-1 and TRBJ2-1; TRBD2 aligns across 10 bases. CDR3 length equals 16 residues. V trimming: 6 bases; J trimming: 5 bases; junction bases outside the gene matches: 13. Germline V gene sequence: CDR1 DFQATT, CDR2 SNEGSKA (reference sequence). The DNA for the CDR3 is TGCAGTGCCCTAGAGGGGGGACTAGCGAGGGACAATGAGCAGTTCTTC. This encodes CSALEGGLARDNEQFF.

This clonotype occurred a few times. The chain has TRBV9 and TRBJ2-7; tentative D call: TRBD2 (6 bases). V was cut by 4 bases and J by 1 base, with 15 bases left in between. Per the germline V gene, CDR1 is SGDLS and CDR2 is YYNGEE. This CDR3 spans 15 amino acids. The CDR3 nucleotides are TGTGCCAGCAGCCTCGGGGGATCGGAATCCTACGAGCAGTACTTC. Its translation: CASSLGGSESYEQYF.

A word on this clonotype: This sequence may be a read error, since a much larger clone differs from it by one base. The gene calls are TRBV9 and TRBJ2-1; D not certain. The CDR3 loop spans 14 amino acids. From germline, CDR1 is SGDLS and CDR2 YYNGEE. The V end was cut by 0 bases, the J end by 2 bases, with 6 bases between. CDR3 amino acids: CASSVDSPYNEQFF. The DNA for the CDR3 is TGTGCCAGCAGCGTAGACTCCCCCTACAATGAGCAGTTCTTC. The full variable domain, in which reference TRBV9 and TRBJ2-1 provide the parts outside the CDR3, is DSGVTQTPKHLITATGQRVTLRCSPRSGDLSVYWYQQSLDQGLQFLIQYYNGEERAKGNILERFSAQQFPDLHSELNLSSLELGDSALYFCASSVDSPYNEQFFGPGTRLTVL.

The V call is TRBV27, the J call TRBJ2-5, with a tentative D call TRBD1 (6 bases). Trimming cost V 5 bases and J 6 bases, with 10 bases left between them. Germline V gives CDR1 MNHEY, CDR2 SMNVEV (reference sequence). This CDR3 has 12 residues. CDR3 residues: CASSGDTQTQYF. CDR3 coding DNA: TGTGCCAGCAGTGGGGACACGCAGACCCAGTACTTC.

A word on this clonotype: A much larger clone sits a single nucleotide away, making a read error possible. The gene calls are TRBV12-3 or TRBV12-4 and TRBJ2-2; D is unresolved. The CDR3 spans 12 residues. CDR3 sequence: CAGSYNSGELFF. CDR3 DNA sequence: TGTGCCGGCAGTTACAACTCCGGGGAGCTGTTTTTT.

This clonotype has a handful of counts. V is TRBV24-1 and J is TRBJ1-2, with 7 bases matching TRBD1. The length of the CDR3 is 15 residues. Germline CDR1 KGHDR, CDR2 SFDVKD. With V trimmed by 2 bases and J by 8 bases, 10 bases remained unmatched. The CDR3 bases are TGTGCCACCAGTGATTCCCCGGGACAGAAAGGCGGCTACACCTTC. Residues: CATSDSPGQKGGYTF.

In this sample, this clonotype turned up many times. The chain combines TRBV12-3 or TRBV12-4 with TRBJ2-5; D not resolved. The CDR3 is 15 amino acids. Trimming removed 3 bases at V and 1 base at J, with 12 bases between. In DNA form, the CDR3 reads TGTGCCAGCAGTTTTGGAAGGGTTTTCCAAGAGACCCAGTACTTC. Amino acid sequence: CASSFGRVFQETQYF.

The CDR3 DNA reads TGCGCCAGCAGCTTGGCAGCCGAGCTCGAGCAGTACTTC. This encodes CASSLAAELEQYF. The V and J genes are TRBV5-1 and TRBJ2-7; D uncertain. Germline-derived CDR1 and CDR2 are SGHRS and YFSETQ. This CDR3 is built from 13 residues. Trimming cost V 0 bases and J 6 bases, with 10 bases left between them.

The chain carries TRBV12-5 and TRBJ2-5; D call uncertain. This CDR3 contains 12 residues. The germline V and J ends were trimmed by 0 bases and 5 bases, with 4 bases remaining between them. Germline values: CDR1 LGHNT, CDR2 FRNRAP. CDR3 sequence: CASGLVPETQYF. The DNA for the CDR3 is TGTGCTAGTGGTTTGGTACCGGAGACCCAGTACTTC.

This clonotype was observed many times. V and J are TRBV7-9 and TRBJ2-2, with D maybe TRBD2 (5 bases). The germline gives CDR1 SEHNR, CDR2 FQNEAQ (reference sequence). The V end was cut by 9 bases, the J end by 0 bases, with 14 bases between. The length of the CDR3 is 15 residues. CDR3 sequence reads: CASRGAASNTGELFF. The CDR3 DNA reads TGTGCCAGTCGAGGAGCGGCTTCGAACACCGGGGAGCTGTTTTTT.

The chain carries TRBV7-9 and TRBJ2-7, with 7 positions matching TRBD1. V lost 7 bases and J lost 2; bases outside the gene matches: 5. Germline assignment: CDR1 SEHNR and CDR2 FQNEAQ (reference sequence). The CDR3 runs 13 residues. CDR3 amino acids: CASTTDRAYEQYF. CDR3 in DNA: TGTGCCAGCACCACTGACAGGGCCTACGAGCAGTACTTC. Complete variable domain (other parts from reference TRBV7-9 and TRBJ2-7): DTGVSQNPRHKITKRGQNVTFRCDPISEHNRLYWYRQTLGQGPEFLTYFQNEAQLEKSRLLSDRFSAERPKGSFSTLEIQRTEQGDSAMYLCASTTDRAYEQYFGPGTRLTVT.

This clonotype was picked up many times. This sequence joins TRBV29-1 and TRBJ1-2; the match to TRBD1 covers 12 bases. Germline CDR1 reads SQVTM; CDR2 reads ANQGSEA. V dropped 6 bases and J dropped 4; count of bases not matched to a gene: 3. The CDR3 spans 13 residues. The CDR3 nucleotides read TGCAGCGTGGGACAGGGGGCGTTCTATGGCTACACCTTC. Amino acids: CSVGQGAFYGYTF.

This clonotype has at least ten counts. The chain combines TRBV2 with TRBJ1-1; D not resolved. V gave up 7 bases and J gave up 4 bases, with 13 bases separating them. CDR1 and CDR2 (germline): SNHLY, FYNNEI. The CDR3 sequence is 13 residues long. CDR3 sequence reads: CASKQFLGTEAFF. In DNA, the CDR3 is TGTGCCAGCAAGCAGTTTTTAGGCACTGAAGCTTTCTTT.

There are a few counts of this clonotype. The chain recombines TRBV27 with TRBJ2-1; 13 bases are a match to TRBD2. The CDR3 spans 16 residues. Germline CDR1 is MNHEY and CDR2 is SMNVEV (reference sequence). V shed 6 bases, J shed 4 bases, and the junction held 6 bases outside the gene matches. This chain's CDR3 is CASRTSGRNLYNEQFF. The DNA for the CDR3 is TGTGCCAGCAGGACTAGCGGGAGGAACCTTTACAATGAGCAGTTCTTC.

J is TRBJ2-3 and V is TRBV6-4, with TRBD2 as a possible D gene (6 bases). Per the germline V gene, CDR1 is MRHNA and CDR2 is SNTAGT. V was pared by 3 bases and J by 2 bases, with 12 bases between. This CDR3 contains 15 residues. This CDR3 reads CASSEEAGTTDTQYF. In nucleotides, the CDR3 is TGTGCCAGCAGTGAAGAGGCGGGAACCACAGATACGCAGTATTTT.

In its sample, this clonotype was seen many times. The chain employs TRBV27 and TRBJ2-5; D is possibly TRBD1 (6 bases). The CDR3 covers 15 residues. With 10 bases removed from V and 4 bases from J, the gap between germline ends came to 22 bases. Germline CDR1 reads MNHEY; CDR2 reads SMNVEV (reference sequence). Written as DNA, the CDR3 is TGTGCCACTTCGACCGGGACAACAAAAGGAGAGACCCAGTACTTC. Its translation: CATSTGTTKGETQYF.

This clonotype was seen ten or more times. The J gene is TRBJ2-5, the V gene TRBV20-1; 10 positions agree with TRBD1. The CDR3 spans 15 residues. V was pared by 3 bases and J by 3 bases, with 7 bases of the junction left unmatched. Germline lookup yields CDR1 DFQATT and CDR2 SNEGSKA (reference sequence). CDR3 nucleotides: TGCAGTGCTAGGAGAGAGACAGGGGGCAAAGAGACCCAGTACTTC. It encodes CSARRETGGKETQYF.

The chain joins TRBV3-1 to TRBJ2-7; 15 nucleotides align to TRBD2. Trimming at V came to 4 bases and at J to 4 bases, leaving 8 bases not matched to a gene. There are 17 residues in the CDR3. The V gene's germline CDR1 is LGHDT and CDR2 YNNKEL (reference sequence). CDR3 sequence (DNA): TGTGCCAGCAGCCGAAAGGGTGGGACTAGCGGGAGGTACGAGCAGTACTTC. The encoded protein is CASSRKGGTSGRYEQYF.

This clonotype has just a few counts. The rearrangement joins TRBV7-9 to TRBJ2-2, with D possibly being TRBD1 or TRBD2 (6 bases each). Germline V gives CDR1 SEHNR, CDR2 FQNEAQ (reference sequence). The CDR3 runs 16 residues. Trimming left V 2 bases short and J 5 bases short, with 15 bases between. CDR3 sequence reads: CASSLFDWGATGELFF. CDR3 DNA: TGTGCCAGCAGCTTATTTGACTGGGGGGCTACCGGGGAGCTGTTTTTT.

There are a few counts of this clonotype. The chain carries TRBV7-6 and TRBJ2-1, with 7 positions matching TRBD2. The CDR3 consists of 19 residues. Germline lookup yields CDR1 SGHVS and CDR2 FNYEAQ. Germline trimming cut 1 base from V and 0 bases from J; bases unmatched to any gene: 12. The CDR3 protein is CASSLERGGRGNSYNEQFF. The CDR3, as DNA: TGTGCCAGCAGCTTAGAACGGGGTGGGCGGGGGAACTCCTACAATGAGCAGTTCTTC.

This clonotype was detected ten times or more. The CDR3 sequence: CASSRNLNRQGREQYF. DNA of the CDR3: TGTGCCAGCAGCCGCAATCTAAATCGACAGGGGAGGGAGCAGTACTTC. The chain combines TRBV3-1 with TRBJ2-7; 8 bases are a match to TRBD1. This CDR3 has 16 amino acids. With V trimmed by 4 bases and J by 7 bases, 15 bases remained unmatched. In germline, CDR1 is LGHDT, CDR2 YNNKEL (reference sequence).

V gene TRBV28 combines with J gene TRBJ2-5; no firm D call. This CDR3 spans 11 amino acids. CDR1 is MDHEN, CDR2 SYDVKM, per germline. With 8 bases removed from V and 8 bases from J, the gap between germline ends came to 12 bases. CDR3 bases: TGTGCCAGCGGAAGTCCGGTAACCCAGTACTTC. Its translation is CASGSPVTQYF.

This sequence joins TRBV7-6 and TRBJ2-3, with 7 bases fitting TRBD2. The length of the CDR3 is 15 residues. V was clipped by 2 bases and J by 7 bases; unmatched bases: 9. From germline, CDR1 is SGHVS and CDR2 FNYEAQ. The CDR3, as DNA: TGTGCCAGCAGCTTACAAACGGGAGGACCTTATACGCAGTATTTT. Its protein product is CASSLQTGGPYTQYF. Based on the CDR3 plus reference TRBV7-6 and TRBJ2-3, the full variable domain is GAGVSQSPRYKVTKRGQDVALRCDPISGHVSLYWYRQALGQGPEFLTYFNYEAQQDKSGLPNDRFSAERPEGSISTLTIQRTEQRDSAMYRCASSLQTGGPYTQYFGPGTRLTVL.

The chain recombines TRBV20-1 with TRBJ2-1; TRBD2 matches 11 bases. V was pared by 3 bases and J by 2 bases, with 21 bases of the junction left unmatched. CDR3 length: 21 amino acids. Germline CDR1 is DFQATT and CDR2 is SNEGSKA (reference sequence). The CDR3 reads CSARDAHLLAGDHKTYNEQFF. CDR3 sequence (DNA): TGCAGTGCTAGGGACGCTCACTTACTAGCGGGAGACCACAAAACCTACAATGAGCAGTTCTTC.

The rearrangement uses TRBV4-3 and TRBJ1-2, with D possibly matching TRBD1 (5 bases). The CDR3 runs to 16 residues. V lost 0 bases, J lost 6 bases, and 17 bases lay in between. In germline, CDR1 is LGHNA, CDR2 YSLEER. The CDR3 here is CASSQDLPGAGDGYTF. CDR3 nucleotides: TGCGCCAGCAGCCAAGATCTCCCCGGGGCTGGAGATGGCTACACCTTC.

There are many counts of this clonotype. The V call is TRBV5-1, the J call TRBJ2-7; 16 bases map to TRBD2. The V segment lost 3 bases and the J segment 7 bases; nucleotides outside the gene matches: 10. The V gene's germline CDR1 is SGHRS and CDR2 YFSETQ. The CDR3 totals 17 residues. The CDR3 here is CASSSGLAGGAPGEQYF. CDR3 DNA: TGCGCCAGCAGCTCGGGACTAGCGGGGGGGGCCCCCGGAGAGCAGTACTTC.

The table lists this clonotype with many counts. V usage is TRBV3-1 and J usage is TRBJ1-1; D might be TRBD1 (6 bases). CDR3 size: 14 residues. V was cut by 5 bases and J by 6 bases, with 16 bases left in between. Germline CDR1 LGHDT, CDR2 YNNKEL (reference sequence). Here the CDR3 reads CASSSLGGAPEAFF. Here the CDR3 DNA reads TGTGCCAGCAGCTCCCTAGGGGGGGCTCCTGAAGCTTTCTTT.